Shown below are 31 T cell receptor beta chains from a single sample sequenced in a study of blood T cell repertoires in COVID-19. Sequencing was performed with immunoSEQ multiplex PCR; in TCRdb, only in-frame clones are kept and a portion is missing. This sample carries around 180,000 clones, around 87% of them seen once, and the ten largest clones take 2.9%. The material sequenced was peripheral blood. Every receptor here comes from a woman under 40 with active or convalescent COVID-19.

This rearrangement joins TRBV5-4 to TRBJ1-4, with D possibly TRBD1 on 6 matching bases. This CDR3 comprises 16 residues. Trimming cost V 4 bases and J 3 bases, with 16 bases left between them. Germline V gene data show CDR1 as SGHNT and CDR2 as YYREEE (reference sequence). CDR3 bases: TGTGCCAGCAGCGGGGGCCCTCCCCTAGCTAATGAAAAACTGTTTTTT. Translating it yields CASSGGPPLANEKLFF.

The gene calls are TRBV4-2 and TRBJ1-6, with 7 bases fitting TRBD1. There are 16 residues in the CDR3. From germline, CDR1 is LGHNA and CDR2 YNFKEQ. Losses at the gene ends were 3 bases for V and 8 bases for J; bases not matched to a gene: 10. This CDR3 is CASSQATGQQYSPLHF. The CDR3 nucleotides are TGTGCCAGCAGCCAGGCCACGGGACAGCAGTATTCACCCCTCCACTTT.

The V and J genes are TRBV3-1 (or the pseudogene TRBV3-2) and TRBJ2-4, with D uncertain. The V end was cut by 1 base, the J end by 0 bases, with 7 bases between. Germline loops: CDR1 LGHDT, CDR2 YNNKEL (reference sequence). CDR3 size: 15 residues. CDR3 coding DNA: TGTGCCAGCAGCCAAGGTACGGGAGCCAAAAACATTCAGTACTTC. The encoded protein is CASSQGTGAKNIQYF.

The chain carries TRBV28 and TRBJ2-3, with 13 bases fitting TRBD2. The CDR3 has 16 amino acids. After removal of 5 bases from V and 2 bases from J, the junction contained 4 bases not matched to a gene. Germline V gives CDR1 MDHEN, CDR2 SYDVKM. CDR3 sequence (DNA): TGTGCCAGCAGTATGACTAGCGGGAGGACCACAGATACGCAGTATTTT. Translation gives CASSMTSGRTTDTQYF.

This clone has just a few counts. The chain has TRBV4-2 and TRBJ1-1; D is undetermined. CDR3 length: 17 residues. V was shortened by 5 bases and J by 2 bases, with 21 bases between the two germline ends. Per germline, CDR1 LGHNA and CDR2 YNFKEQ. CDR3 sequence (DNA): TGTGCCAGCAGCTTCAATATCAGAGGGAGAGGAAACACTGAAGCTTTCTTT. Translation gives CASSFNIRGRGNTEAFF.

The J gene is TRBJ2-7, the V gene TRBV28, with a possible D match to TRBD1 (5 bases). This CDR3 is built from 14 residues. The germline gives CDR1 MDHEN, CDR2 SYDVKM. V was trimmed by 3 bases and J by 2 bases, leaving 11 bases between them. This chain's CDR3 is CASSFKGRPYEQYF. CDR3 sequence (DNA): TGTGCCAGCAGTTTCAAGGGGCGTCCCTACGAGCAGTACTTC.

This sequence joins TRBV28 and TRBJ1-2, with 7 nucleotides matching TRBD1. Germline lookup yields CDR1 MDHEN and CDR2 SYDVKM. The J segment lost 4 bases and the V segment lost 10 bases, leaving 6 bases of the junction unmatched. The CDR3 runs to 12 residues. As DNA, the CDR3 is TGTGCCATCCCCGACAGGGTCTATGGCTACACCTTC. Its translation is CAIPDRVYGYTF.

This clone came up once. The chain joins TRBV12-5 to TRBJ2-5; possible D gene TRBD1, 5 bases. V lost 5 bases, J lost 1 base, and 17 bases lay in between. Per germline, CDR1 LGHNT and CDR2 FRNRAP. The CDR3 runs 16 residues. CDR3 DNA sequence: TGTGCTAGTGGTCTCCTAAGGGGCAGATTCCAAGAGACCCAGTACTTC. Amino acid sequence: CASGLLRGRFQETQYF.

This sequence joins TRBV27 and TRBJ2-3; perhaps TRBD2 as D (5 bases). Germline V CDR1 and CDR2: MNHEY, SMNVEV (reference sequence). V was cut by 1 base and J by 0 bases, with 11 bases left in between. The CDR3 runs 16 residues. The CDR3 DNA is TGTGCCAGCAGTTTATATGGCGGGCGTAGCACAGATACGCAGTATTTT. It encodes CASSLYGGRSTDTQYF.

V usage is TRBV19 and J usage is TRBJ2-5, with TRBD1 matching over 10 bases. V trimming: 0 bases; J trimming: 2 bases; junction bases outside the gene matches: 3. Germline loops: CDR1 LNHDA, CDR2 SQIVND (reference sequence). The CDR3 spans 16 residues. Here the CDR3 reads CASSIEDRGKQETQYF. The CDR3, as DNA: TGTGCCAGTAGTATAGAGGACAGGGGGAAACAAGAGACCCAGTACTTC.

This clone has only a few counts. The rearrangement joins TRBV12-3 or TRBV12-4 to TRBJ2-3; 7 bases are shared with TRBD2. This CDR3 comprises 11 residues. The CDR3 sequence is CAAGGTDTQYF. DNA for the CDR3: TGTGCGGCGGGGGGCACAGATACGCAGTATTTT.

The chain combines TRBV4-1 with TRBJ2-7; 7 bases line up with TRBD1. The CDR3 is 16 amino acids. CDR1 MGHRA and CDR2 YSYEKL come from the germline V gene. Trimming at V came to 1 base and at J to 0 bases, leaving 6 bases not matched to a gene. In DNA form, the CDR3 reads TGCGCCAGCAGCCAAGTTTCGGGACAGCCCTCCTACGAGCAGTACTTC. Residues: CASSQVSGQPSYEQYF.

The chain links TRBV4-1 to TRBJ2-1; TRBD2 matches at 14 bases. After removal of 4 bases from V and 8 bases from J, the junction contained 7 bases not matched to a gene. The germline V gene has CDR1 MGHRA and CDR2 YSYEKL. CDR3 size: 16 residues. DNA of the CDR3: TGCGCCAGCAGCCCCGGGACTAGCGGGAGTCGGGATGAGCAGTTCTTC. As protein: CASSPGTSGSRDEQFF.

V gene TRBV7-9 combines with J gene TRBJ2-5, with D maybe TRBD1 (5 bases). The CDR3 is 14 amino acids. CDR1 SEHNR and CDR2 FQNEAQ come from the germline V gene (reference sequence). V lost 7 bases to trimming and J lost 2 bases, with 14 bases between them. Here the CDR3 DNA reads TGTGCCAGCACCTCGACAGTTTTTCAAGAGACCCAGTACTTC. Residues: CASTSTVFQETQYF.

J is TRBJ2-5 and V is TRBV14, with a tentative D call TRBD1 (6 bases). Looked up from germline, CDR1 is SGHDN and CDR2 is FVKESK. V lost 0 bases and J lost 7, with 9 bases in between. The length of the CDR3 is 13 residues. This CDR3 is CASSQENRATQYF. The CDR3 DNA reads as TGTGCCAGCAGCCAAGAAAACAGGGCGACCCAGTACTTC.

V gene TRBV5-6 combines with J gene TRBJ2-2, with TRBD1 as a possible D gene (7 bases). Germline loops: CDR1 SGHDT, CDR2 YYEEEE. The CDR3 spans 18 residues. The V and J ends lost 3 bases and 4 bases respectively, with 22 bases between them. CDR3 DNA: TGTGCCAGCAGCTGGGGCGGGACAGTCTTAGTACCCACCGGGGAGCTGTTTTTT. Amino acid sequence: CASSWGGTVLVPTGELFF.

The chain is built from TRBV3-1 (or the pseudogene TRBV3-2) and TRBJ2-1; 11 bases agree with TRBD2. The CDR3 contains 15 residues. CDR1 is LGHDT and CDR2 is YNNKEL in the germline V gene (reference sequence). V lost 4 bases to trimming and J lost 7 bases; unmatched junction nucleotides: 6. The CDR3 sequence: CASSRSGGAGNEQFF. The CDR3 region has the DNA TGTGCCAGCAGCCGTAGCGGGGGGGCCGGTAATGAGCAGTTCTTC.

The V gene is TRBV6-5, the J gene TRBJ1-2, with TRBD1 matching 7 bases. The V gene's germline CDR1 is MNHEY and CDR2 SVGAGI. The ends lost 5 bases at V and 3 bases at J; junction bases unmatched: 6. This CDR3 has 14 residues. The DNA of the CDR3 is TGTGCCAGCAGTAACCGACAGGGATACTATGGCTACACCTTC. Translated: CASSNRQGYYGYTF.

The CDR3 region has the DNA TGTGCCAGCAGCTGGGGACAGGGGAGCGAGCAGTACTTC. It codes for CASSWGQGSEQYF. This chain connects TRBV7-2 to TRBJ2-7, with 10 bases identical to TRBD1. Trimming cost V 4 bases and J 6 bases; bases outside gene matches: 3. The CDR3 length is 13 residues. The germline CDR1 and CDR2 sequences are SGHTA and FQGNSA.

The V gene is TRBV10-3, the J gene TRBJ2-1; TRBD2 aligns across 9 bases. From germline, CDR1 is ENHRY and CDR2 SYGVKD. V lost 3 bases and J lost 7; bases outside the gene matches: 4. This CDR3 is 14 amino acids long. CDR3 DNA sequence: TGTGCCATCAGTGAACTAGCGGGTGGTAATGAGCAGTTCTTC. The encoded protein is CAISELAGGNEQFF.

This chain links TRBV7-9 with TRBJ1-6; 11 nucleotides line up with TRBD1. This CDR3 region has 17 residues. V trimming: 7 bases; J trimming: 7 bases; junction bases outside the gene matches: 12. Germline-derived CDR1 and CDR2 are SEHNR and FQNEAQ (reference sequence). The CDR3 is CASTLGTGGKDNSPLHF. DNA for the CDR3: TGTGCCAGCACCCTCGGGACAGGGGGTAAGGACAATTCACCCCTCCACTTT.

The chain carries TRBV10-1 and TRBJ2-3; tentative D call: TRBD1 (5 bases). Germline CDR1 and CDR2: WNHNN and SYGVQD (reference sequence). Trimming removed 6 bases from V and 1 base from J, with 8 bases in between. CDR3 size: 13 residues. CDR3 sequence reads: CASSRVGTDTQYF. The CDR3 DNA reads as TGCGCCAGCAGCAGGGTGGGCACAGATACGCAGTATTTT.

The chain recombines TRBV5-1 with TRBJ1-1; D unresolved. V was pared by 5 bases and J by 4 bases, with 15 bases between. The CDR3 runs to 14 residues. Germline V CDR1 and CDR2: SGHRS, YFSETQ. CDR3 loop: CASREGQEGTEAFF. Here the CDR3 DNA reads TGCGCCAGCAGAGAGGGCCAGGAGGGCACTGAAGCTTTCTTT.

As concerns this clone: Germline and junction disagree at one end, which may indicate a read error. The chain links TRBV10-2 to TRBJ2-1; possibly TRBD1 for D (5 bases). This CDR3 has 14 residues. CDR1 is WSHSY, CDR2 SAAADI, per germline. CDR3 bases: TGCGCCAGCAGCGAGTATGACAGAGACAATGAGCAGTTCTTC. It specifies CASSEYDRDNEQFF.

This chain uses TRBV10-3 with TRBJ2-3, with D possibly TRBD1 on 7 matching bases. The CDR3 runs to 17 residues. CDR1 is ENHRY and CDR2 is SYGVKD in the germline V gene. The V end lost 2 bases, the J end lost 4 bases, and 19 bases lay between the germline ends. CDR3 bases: TGTGCCATCAGTGAGGCGGGGATAGGGGGCGTCGCAGATACGCAGTATTTT. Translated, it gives CAISEAGIGGVADTQYF.

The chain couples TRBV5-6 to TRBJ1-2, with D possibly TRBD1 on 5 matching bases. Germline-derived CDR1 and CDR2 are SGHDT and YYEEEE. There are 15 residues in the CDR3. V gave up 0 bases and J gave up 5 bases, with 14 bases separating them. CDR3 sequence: CASSLATATSYGYTF. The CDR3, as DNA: TGTGCCAGCAGCTTGGCGACAGCAACGAGTTATGGCTACACCTTC.

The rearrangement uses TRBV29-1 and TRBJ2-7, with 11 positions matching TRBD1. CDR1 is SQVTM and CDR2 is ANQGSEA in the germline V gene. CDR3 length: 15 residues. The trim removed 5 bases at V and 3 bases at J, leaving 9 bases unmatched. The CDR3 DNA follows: TGCAGCGTTACCGGACAGGGGGCGATCGACTACGAGCAGTACTTC. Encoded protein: CSVTGQGAIDYEQYF.

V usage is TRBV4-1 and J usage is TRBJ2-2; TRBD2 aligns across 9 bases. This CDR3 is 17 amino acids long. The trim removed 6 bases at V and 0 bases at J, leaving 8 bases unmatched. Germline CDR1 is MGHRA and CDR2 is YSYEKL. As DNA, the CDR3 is TGCGCCAGCAGGCGCCCGACTAGCGGCCCGAACACCGGGGAGCTGTTTTTT. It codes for CASRRPTSGPNTGELFF.

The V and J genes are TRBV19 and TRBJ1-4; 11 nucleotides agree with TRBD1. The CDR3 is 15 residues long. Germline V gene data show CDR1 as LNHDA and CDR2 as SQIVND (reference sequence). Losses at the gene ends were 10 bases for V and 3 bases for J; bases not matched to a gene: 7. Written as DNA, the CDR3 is TGTGCCACAGGGGACAGGGGGGTGTCTAATGAAAAACTGTTTTTT. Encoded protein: CATGDRGVSNEKLFF.

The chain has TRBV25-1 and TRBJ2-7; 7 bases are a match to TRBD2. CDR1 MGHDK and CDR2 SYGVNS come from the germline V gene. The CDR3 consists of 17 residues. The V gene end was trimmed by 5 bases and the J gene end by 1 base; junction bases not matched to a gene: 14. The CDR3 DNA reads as TGTGCCAGCAGTCGTGAAACGCCAGCGGGGCGGTCCTACGAGCAGTACTTC. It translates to CASSRETPAGRSYEQYF.

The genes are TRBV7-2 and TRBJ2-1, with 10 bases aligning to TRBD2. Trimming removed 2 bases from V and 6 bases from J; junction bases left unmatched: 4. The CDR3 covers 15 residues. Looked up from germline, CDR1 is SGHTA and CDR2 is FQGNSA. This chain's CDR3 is CASSLLAGEGNEQFF. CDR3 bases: TGTGCCAGCAGCTTACTAGCGGGAGAAGGCAATGAGCAGTTCTTC.